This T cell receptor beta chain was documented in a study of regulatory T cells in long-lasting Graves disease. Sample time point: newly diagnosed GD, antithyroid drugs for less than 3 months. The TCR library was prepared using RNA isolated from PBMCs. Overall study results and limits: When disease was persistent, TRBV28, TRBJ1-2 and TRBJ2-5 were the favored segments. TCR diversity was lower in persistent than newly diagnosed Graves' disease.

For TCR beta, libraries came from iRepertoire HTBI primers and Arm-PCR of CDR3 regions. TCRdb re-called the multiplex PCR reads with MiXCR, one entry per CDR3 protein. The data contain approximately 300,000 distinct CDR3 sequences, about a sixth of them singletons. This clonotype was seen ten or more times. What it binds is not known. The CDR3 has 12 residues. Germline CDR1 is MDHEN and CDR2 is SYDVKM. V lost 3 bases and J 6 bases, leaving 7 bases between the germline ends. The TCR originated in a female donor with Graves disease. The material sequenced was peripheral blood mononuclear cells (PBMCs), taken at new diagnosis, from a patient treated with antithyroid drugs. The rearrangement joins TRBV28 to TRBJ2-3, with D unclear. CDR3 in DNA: TGTGCCAGCAGTTTCAGGCCGGATACGCAGTATTTT. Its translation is CASSFRPDTQYF.